This record concerns one T cell receptor (beta chain) sequence. Per the original methods: ImmunoSEQ gave junction-only sequences without quality scores, so filtering differed. Libraries were prepared by immunoSEQ multiplex PCR; TCRdb keeps only in-frame clonotypes and omits some of them. V and J calls and clone size come straight from that table; D and trimming were deduced from the DNA. The sample has roughly 1,100,000 clones; under 80% are singletons. This sample stems from a study of shared clonotypes between healthy human individuals. Germline assignment: CDR1 LGHNA and CDR2 YSLEER. The V gene end was trimmed by 4 bases and the J gene end by 9 bases; junction bases not matched to a gene: 8. The length of the CDR3 is 14 residues.

The specimen was memory CD4+ T cells sorted from blood. The sample's subset: CD45RA-negative fraction. The V and J genes are TRBV4-3 and TRBJ2-1, with 8 nucleotides matching TRBD2. The sequence came from a man aged 18 to 29 in good health. CDR3 nucleotide sequence: TGCGCCAGCAGCCGGGATAGCGGGAAGACTGAGCAGTTCTTC. It encodes CASSRDSGKTEQFF.